The 17 T cell receptor beta chains in this list originate from one sample, sequenced in a study of blood T cell repertoires in COVID-19 (dated by TCRdb to the early 2020s). The library was obtained by the immunoSEQ multiplex PCR assay. As stored in TCRdb, this immuneACCESS dataset retains in-frame rearrangements with V and J assigned. A fraction of the clones does not appear; measured against another copy, unresolved V genes explain less than half of the discrepancy, and the remainder lacks a known reason. In this sample the table shows roughly 57,000 clones, 89% of which occur a single time. The ten largest clones represent around a fifth of the sample. Sequencing was carried out using peripheral blood. The source is a human donor in a cohort sampled during active COVID-19.

V is TRBV24-1 and J is TRBJ1-2; 8 bases agree with TRBD1. Germline assignment: CDR1 KGHDR and CDR2 SFDVKD. This CDR3 is built from 16 residues. V dropped 2 bases and J dropped 7; count of bases not matched to a gene: 11. The CDR3 is CATSDSRTGHTGGYTF. The CDR3 DNA reads as TGTGCCACCAGTGATTCGAGGACAGGGCACACGGGTGGCTACACCTTC.

V usage is TRBV7-2 and J usage is TRBJ2-2; a possible D gene is TRBD1 (6 bases). Per the germline V gene, CDR1 is SGHTA and CDR2 is FQGNSA. Trimming stripped 6 bases from V and 2 bases from J, with 13 bases between. CDR3 length: 15 residues. The CDR3 protein is CASSTGQHNTGELFF. In DNA form, the CDR3 reads TGTGCCAGCAGTACAGGACAGCACAACACCGGGGAGCTGTTTTTT. Full variable domain (outside the CDR3, taken from reference TRBV7-2 and TRBJ2-2): GAGVSQSPSNKVTEKGKDVELRCDPISGHTALYWYRQSLGQGLEFLIYFQGNSAPDKSGLPSDRFSAERTGGSVSTLTIQRTQQEDSAVYLCASSTGQHNTGELFFGEGSRLTVL.

The chain carries TRBV19 and TRBJ2-7; D possibly corresponds to TRBD1 (6 bases). V was shortened by 2 bases and J by 5 bases, with 13 bases between the two germline ends. Germline assignment: CDR1 LNHDA and CDR2 SQIVND (reference sequence). CDR3 size: 14 residues. CDR3 loop: CASSIQGPLDEQYF. The CDR3 DNA reads TGTGCCAGTAGTATACAGGGGCCTCTGGACGAGCAGTACTTC.

The CDR3 here is CASSIERTGPSGYYF. The CDR3 coding sequence is TGTGCCAGCAGTATAGAGCGGACAGGGCCCTCGGGGTATTACTTC. This chain links TRBV28 with TRBJ2-5, with TRBD1 matching 8 bases. The germline gives CDR1 MDHEN, CDR2 SYDVKM. The J segment lost 14 bases and the V segment lost 5 bases, leaving 19 bases of the junction unmatched. This CDR3 has 15 amino acids.

This chain uses TRBV7-9 with TRBJ1-1; D is perhaps TRBD1 (6 bases). From germline, CDR1 is SEHNR and CDR2 FQNEAQ (reference sequence). This CDR3 spans 17 amino acids. V was pared by 3 bases and J by 4 bases, with 21 bases between. The CDR3 loop is CASSLGGAYLAGTEAFF. CDR3 sequence (DNA): TGTGCCAGCAGCTTGGGGGGGGCCTACCTAGCGGGCACTGAAGCTTTCTTT.

This CDR3 is CASSPRQTQNIQYF. In DNA, the CDR3 is TGTGCCAGCAGCCCCCGACAGACCCAAAACATTCAGTACTTC. This chain uses TRBV3-1 (or the pseudogene TRBV3-2) with TRBJ2-4; D is possibly TRBD1 (5 bases). Trimming stripped 4 bases from V and 5 bases from J, with 12 bases between. This CDR3 has 14 residues. Germline V gene lookup returns CDR1 LGHDT and CDR2 YNNKEL (reference sequence).

In the case of this clone: This sample also contains other DNA sequences that code for the same CDR3. V usage is TRBV6-5 and J usage is TRBJ1-5; 8 bases map to TRBD1. V lost 6 bases and J lost 2; bases outside the gene matches: 6. Germline V gives CDR1 MNHEY, CDR2 SVGAGI. The CDR3 runs 15 residues. The CDR3 DNA is TGTGCCAGCAGCCTTACAGGGGGAGGCAATCAGCCCCAGCATTTT. Its protein product is CASSLTGGGNQPQHF.

J is TRBJ2-5 and V is TRBV5-4; 8 nucleotides match TRBD1. The CDR3 runs 14 residues. Germline-derived CDR1 and CDR2 are SGHNT and YYREEE (reference sequence). With 1 base clipped from V and 8 bases from J, the junction kept 7 bases outside the gene matches. The CDR3 region is CASSLQGAALTQYF. CDR3 DNA: TGTGCCAGCAGCTTGCAGGGGGCAGCCCTAACCCAGTACTTC.

The chain uses TRBV10-3 and TRBJ1-1; 12 bases fit TRBD1. Trimming cost V 6 bases and J 8 bases; bases outside gene matches: 4. There are 13 residues in the CDR3. Germline V CDR1 and CDR2: ENHRY, SYGVKD. The CDR3 loop is CAISGGQGAEAFF. In nucleotides, the CDR3 is TGTGCCATCAGCGGGGGACAGGGGGCAGAAGCTTTCTTT.

This chain joins TRBV11-2 and TRBJ1-5, with TRBD1 matching 9 bases. The CDR3 contains 16 residues. From germline, CDR1 is SGHAT and CDR2 FQNNGV. V lost 0 bases to trimming and J lost 2 bases; unmatched junction nucleotides: 2. The CDR3 DNA is TGTGCCAGCAGCTTAGAGGACAGGGGTGGCAATCAGCCCCAGCATTTT. This gives the protein CASSLEDRGGNQPQHF.

V is TRBV5-5 and J is TRBJ1-3, with D unclear. V dropped 3 bases and J dropped 0 bases, with 7 bases sitting between them. The length of the CDR3 is 14 residues. Germline loops: CDR1 SGHKS, CDR2 YYEKEE (reference sequence). As DNA, the CDR3 is TGTGCCAGCAGCTCCTCCTACTCTGGAAACACCATATATTTT. Translating it yields CASSSSYSGNTIYF. The variable domain in full, completed from reference TRBV5-5 and TRBJ1-3, reads DAGVTQSPTHLIKTRGQQVTLRCSPISGHKSVSWYQQVLGQGPQFIFQYYEKEERGRGNFPDRFSARQFPNYSSELNVNALLLGDSALYLCASSSSYSGNTIYFGEGSWLTVV.

The chain joins TRBV18 to TRBJ1-5; 7 bases fit TRBD1. CDR1 is KGHSH and CDR2 is LQKENI in the germline V gene. V shed 3 bases and J 4 bases; nucleotides not matched to a gene: 3. CDR3 length: 14 amino acids. CDR3 sequence: CASSPGQTNQPQHF. DNA for the CDR3: TGTGCCAGCTCACCGGGACAGACAAATCAGCCCCAGCATTTT.

This chain connects TRBV2 to TRBJ2-5; D may be TRBD2 (7 bases). The CDR3 extends over 15 amino acids. V lost 4 bases to trimming and J lost 2 bases, with 14 bases between them. The germline CDR1 and CDR2 sequences are SNHLY and FYNNEI. CDR3 coding DNA: TGTGCCAGCAGTGCTGCGGGGGCCCTACAAGAGACCCAGTACTTC. Translation: CASSAAGALQETQYF. Filled out from reference TRBV2 and TRBJ2-5, the complete variable domain reads EPEVTQTPSHQVTQMGQEVILRCVPISNHLYFYWYRQILGQKVEFLVSFYNNEISEKSEIFDDQFSVERPDGSNFTLKIRSTKLEDSAMYFCASSAAGALQETQYFGPGTRLLVL.

The rearrangement joins TRBV18 to TRBJ1-2; TRBD1 matches at 10 bases. V lost 5 bases and J lost 4; bases outside the gene matches: 4. Looked up from germline, CDR1 is KGHSH and CDR2 is LQKENI. The CDR3 contains 14 residues. CDR3 bases: TGTGCCAGCTCATCGGGACAGGGGCGCTATGGCTACACCTTC. Protein: CASSSGQGRYGYTF.

CDR3 coding DNA: TGTGCCAGCAGCCGGGGGGAATACGAGCAGTACTTC. It is translated as CASSRGEYEQYF. The J gene is TRBJ2-7, the V gene TRBV7-9; 7 positions agree with TRBD2. The CDR3 totals 12 residues. Germline V gene data show CDR1 as SEHNR and CDR2 as FQNEAQ (reference sequence). V was pared by 5 bases and J by 4 bases, with 2 bases of the junction left unmatched.

This clone was found once. V gene TRBV19 combines with J gene TRBJ1-2; weak D call: TRBD1 (6 bases). Germline lookup yields CDR1 LNHDA and CDR2 SQIVND (reference sequence). V gave up 9 bases and J gave up 2 bases, with 13 bases separating them. CDR3 length equals 13 residues. The CDR3 DNA reads as TGTGCCAGCACCGGGACACAAAACTATGGCTACACCTTC. Encoded protein: CASTGTQNYGYTF.

The V and J genes are TRBV18 and TRBJ1-1; D is undetermined. The CDR3 covers 19 residues. V lost 2 bases, J lost 4 bases, and 26 bases lay in between. Germline V CDR1 and CDR2: KGHSH, LQKENI. CDR3 protein: CASSPSALAPSVRSTEAFF. The CDR3 DNA sequence: TGTGCCAGCTCACCATCCGCCCTCGCCCCTTCGGTACGGAGCACTGAAGCTTTCTTT. The complete variable domain, with remaining parts taken from reference TRBV18 and TRBJ1-1, reads NAGVMQNPRHLVRRRGQEARLRCSPMKGHSHVYWYRQLPEEGLKFMVYLQKENIIDESGMPKERFSAEFPKEGPSILRIQQVVRGDSAAYFCASSPSALAPSVRSTEAFFGQGTRLTVV.